The clone carrying this T cell receptor beta chain came up once. Antigen specificity is unknown. Assay: immunoSEQ multiplex PCR; the TCRdb copy retains only in-frame clones and omits some. The sample has roughly 56,000 clones, about 94% seen once. The CDR3 runs to 15 residues. V was shortened by 3 bases and J by 0 bases, with 8 bases between the two germline ends. Germline V gene data show CDR1 as MDHEN and CDR2 as SYDVKM. The entry originates in a study of cytomegalovirus exposure and HLA in healthy donors. Overall study context: A subsequent analysis stated that the 90 to 150 validation repertoires were run on the same platform as the approximately 660 first-cohort repertoires. Study outcomes and limitations: Among the CMV-associated chains, a few were confirmed in vitro as specific for CMV antigens. Subsequent analysis revealed that first-cohort TCR clusters tended to co-occur in the 120 validation repertoires. Researchers counted around 150 TCR beta chains as cytomegalovirus-associated.

Material for sequencing was PBMCs. The chain employs TRBV28 and TRBJ2-2; unclear D gene. The TCR originated in a man between 18 and 29 years old in good health and CMV-seronegative. The CDR3 loop is CASSFGQTNTGELFF. For the CDR3, the DNA is TGTGCCAGCAGTTTTGGGCAGACGAACACCGGGGAGCTGTTTTTT. The variable domain in full, completed from reference TRBV28 and TRBJ2-2, reads DVKVTQSSRYLVKRTGEKVFLECVQDMDHENMFWYRQDPGLGLRLIYFSYDVKMKEKGDIPEGYSVSREKKERFSLILESASTNQTSMYLCASSFGQTNTGELFFGEGSRLTVL.